The entry below gives a single TCR beta chain sequence along with its context. Its antigen is unidentified. As it was prepared, the TCRbeta library received unique molecular identifiers. TCRdb itself ran the PCR reads through MiXCR, one entry per CDR3 protein. The data show 580,000 or so distinct CDR3 sequences, about 23% seen once. This sample was taken from a study of T-cell reconstitution after alpha-beta-depleted transplantation in children. General study points: The authors attributed T-cell counts and diversity one year after transplant mostly to newly produced T cells. Certain patients had high TCRbeta diversity at day 60, and it came from recipient T cells and thymic progenitors that survived. Reportedly, alpha-beta T cells present about two months post-transplant originated from several hundred expanded clones of graft origin.

CDR1 is SNHLY, CDR2 FYNNEI, per germline. The CDR3 consists of 12 residues. The V gene lost 7 bases and the J gene lost 3 bases, with 9 bases spanning the gap. The sample was PBMCs, mostly from graft donor cells, taken 360 days after TCRalphabeta/CD19-depleted stem cell transplant. The clonotype comes from a boy under two years old who had a stem cell transplant for acute myeloid leukemia, so the T cells may come from the graft donor. The rearrangement uses TRBV2 and TRBJ1-2; D not resolved. The CDR3 region is CASTEGHYGYTF. The DNA for the CDR3 is TGTGCCAGCACCGAAGGGCACTATGGCTACACCTTC.